There are a few counts of the clone carrying this TCR beta chain. Its antigen is still unknown. Deletions cut 3 bases from V and 1 base from J, with 12 bases between. Germline V gene sequence: CDR1 MNHNS, CDR2 SASEGT. The length of the CDR3 is 15 residues. This entry comes from a study of cytomegalovirus exposure and HLA in healthy donors. Study findings and constraints: Judged likely to be a sequencing artifact was a cluster of highly shared sequence variants.

13 Jbeta primers and 60 Vbeta primers were used for the PCR. This table comes from immunoSEQ multiplex PCR, and its TCRdb copy is limited to in-frame clones, with some not included. The table has about 78,000 clones, roughly 64% seen once. The source material was PBMCs. The source is a man younger than 45 in good health and CMV-seropositive. V is TRBV6-1 and J is TRBJ1-1; D remains unclear. For the CDR3, the DNA is TGTGCCAGCAGTGATAAAGCGAAGAGGAACACTGAAGCTTTCTTT. Its translation is CASSDKAKRNTEAFF.